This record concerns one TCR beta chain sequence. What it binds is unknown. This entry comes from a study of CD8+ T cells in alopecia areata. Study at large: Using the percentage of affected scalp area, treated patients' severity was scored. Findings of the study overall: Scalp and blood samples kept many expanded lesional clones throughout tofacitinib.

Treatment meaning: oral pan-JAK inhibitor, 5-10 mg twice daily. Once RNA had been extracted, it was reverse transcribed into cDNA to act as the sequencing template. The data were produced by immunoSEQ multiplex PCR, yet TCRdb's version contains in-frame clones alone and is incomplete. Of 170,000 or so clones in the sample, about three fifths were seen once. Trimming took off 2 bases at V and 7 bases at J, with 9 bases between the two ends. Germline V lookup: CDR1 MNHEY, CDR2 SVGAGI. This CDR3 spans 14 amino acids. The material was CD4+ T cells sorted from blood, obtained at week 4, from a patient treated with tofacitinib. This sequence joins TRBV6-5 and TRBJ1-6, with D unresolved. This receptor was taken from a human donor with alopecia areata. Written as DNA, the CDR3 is TGTGCCAGCAGTTACGCAAGGGTAAATTCACCCCTCCACTTT. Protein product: CASSYARVNSPLHF.